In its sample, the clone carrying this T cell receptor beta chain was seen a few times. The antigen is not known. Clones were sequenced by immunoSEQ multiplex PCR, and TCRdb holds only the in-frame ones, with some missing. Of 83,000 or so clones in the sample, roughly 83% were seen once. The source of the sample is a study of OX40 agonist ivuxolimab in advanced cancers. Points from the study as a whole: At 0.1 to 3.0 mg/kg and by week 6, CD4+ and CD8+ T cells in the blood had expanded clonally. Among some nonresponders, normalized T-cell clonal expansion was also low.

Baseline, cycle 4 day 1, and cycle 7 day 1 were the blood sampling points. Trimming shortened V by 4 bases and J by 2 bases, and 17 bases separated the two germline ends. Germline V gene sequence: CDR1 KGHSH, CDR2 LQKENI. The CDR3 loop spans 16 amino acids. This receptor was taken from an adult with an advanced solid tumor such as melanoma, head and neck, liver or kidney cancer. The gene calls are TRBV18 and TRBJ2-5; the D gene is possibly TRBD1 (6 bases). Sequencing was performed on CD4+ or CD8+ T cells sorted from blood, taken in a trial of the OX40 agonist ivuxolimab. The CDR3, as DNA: TGTGCCAGCTCACAAACATACGGGACACAGCAAGAGACCCAGTACTTC. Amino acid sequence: CASSQTYGTQQETQYF.